The 19 T cell receptor beta chains reported below all come from one sample, sequenced in a study of shared clonotypes between healthy human individuals. Data came from immunoSEQ multiplex PCR; TCRdb stores just in-frame clones and leaves some out. The table has about 750,000 clones, almost 95% seen once. Naive CD8 cells comprised CD45RO-negative, CCR7-positively selected cells, excluding terminally differentiated effector memory CD45RA+ cells. Material for sequencing was naive CD8+ T cells sorted from blood. These receptors were taken from a man aged 30 to 45 in good health.

The rearrangement links TRBV29-1 to TRBJ2-2; 11 positions match TRBD2. Per the germline V gene, CDR1 is SQVTM and CDR2 is ANQGSEA. Trimming at V came to 0 bases and at J to 6 bases, leaving 9 bases not matched to a gene. The CDR3 loop spans 17 amino acids. The CDR3 here is CSVEDVTSGRRAGELFF. The CDR3 bases are TGCAGCGTTGAAGATGTAACTAGCGGGAGAAGAGCCGGGGAGCTGTTTTTT.

This clone was counted once. The rearrangement links TRBV29-1 to TRBJ2-1, with TRBD2 matching over 11 bases. The V gene's germline CDR1 is SQVTM and CDR2 ANQGSEA. V was clipped by 0 bases and J by 6 bases; unmatched bases: 10. The CDR3 contains 17 residues. CDR3 coding DNA: TGCAGCGTTGAAGATCCCAAACTAGCGGGAGTATCCAATGAGCAGTTCTTC. It encodes CSVEDPKLAGVSNEQFF.

The chain employs TRBV6-6 and TRBJ1-5; possibly TRBD1 for D (5 bases). This CDR3 region has 14 residues. V lost 3 bases and J 6 bases, leaving 12 bases between the germline ends. CDR1 and CDR2 from the germline V gene are MNHNY and SVGAGI (reference sequence). CDR3 nucleotides: TGTGCCAGCAGTTATATTGGGGCAGGTCAGCCCCAGCATTTT. Amino acid sequence: CASSYIGAGQPQHF.

The chain is built from TRBV15 and TRBJ2-7, with 11 positions matching TRBD1. This CDR3 is 14 amino acids long. Trimming took 8 bases from V and 0 from J; bases not matched to a gene: 3. Germline loops: CDR1 LNHNV, CDR2 YYDKDF (reference sequence). The CDR3 reads CATLDRGHSYEQYF. In DNA, the CDR3 is TGTGCCACCCTGGACAGGGGGCACTCCTACGAGCAGTACTTC. Combining the CDR3 with reference TRBV15 and TRBJ2-7 gives the whole variable domain DAMVIQNPRYQVTQFGKPVTLSCSQTLNHNVMYWYQQKSSQAPKLLFHYYDKDFNNEADTPDNFQSRRPNTSFCFLDIRSPGLGDTAMYLCATLDRGHSYEQYFGPGTRLTVT.

This chain joins TRBV2 and TRBJ2-1, with D tentatively TRBD1 or TRBD2 (5 bases each). Trimming removed 3 bases from V and 2 bases from J, with 20 bases in between. CDR1 and CDR2 (germline): SNHLY, FYNNEI. This CDR3 spans 18 amino acids. The CDR3 spells CASSDRPTGTGPYNEQFF. CDR3 sequence (DNA): TGTGCCAGCAGTGATCGACCGACCGGGACCGGTCCCTACAATGAGCAGTTCTTC.

The V and J genes are TRBV30 and TRBJ2-1, with 10 nucleotides matching TRBD2. This CDR3 has 16 residues. Germline CDR1 GTSNPN, CDR2 SVGIG (reference sequence). Losses at the gene ends were 0 bases for V and 4 bases for J; bases not matched to a gene: 6. The CDR3 protein is CAWSVLRLAGYNEQFF. The CDR3 nucleotides read TGTGCCTGGAGTGTACTACGACTAGCGGGTTACAATGAGCAGTTCTTC.

This chain connects TRBV11-2 to TRBJ2-7, with TRBD2 as a possible D gene (5 bases). Germline values: CDR1 SGHAT, CDR2 FQNNGV. The length of the CDR3 is 15 residues. Trimming removed 2 bases at V and 0 bases at J, with 11 bases between. The CDR3 nucleotides read TGTGCCAGCAGCTTACCCTTAGGGAGCTCCTACGAGCAGTACTTC. This codes for CASSLPLGSSYEQYF.

The genes are TRBV29-1 and TRBJ1-1; D remains unclear. There are 12 residues in the CDR3. The germline V gene encodes CDR1 SQVTM and CDR2 ANQGSEA. Deletions cut 3 bases from V and 6 bases from J, with 11 bases between. CDR3 nucleotides: TGCAGCGTTGATGTGGTTGGCGCTGAAGCTTTCTTT. This encodes CSVDVVGAEAFF.

The chain joins TRBV7-9 to TRBJ2-5; 8 bases match TRBD1. Germline trimming cut 4 bases from V and 3 bases from J; bases unmatched to any gene: 7. CDR3 length: 15 amino acids. Germline V CDR1 and CDR2: SEHNR, FQNEAQ (reference sequence). The CDR3 protein is CASSWTGMGEETQYF. Written as DNA, the CDR3 is TGTGCCAGCAGCTGGACAGGGATGGGGGAAGAGACCCAGTACTTC.

The chain joins TRBV5-5 to TRBJ2-7; D uncertain. The CDR3 loop spans 14 amino acids. Germline V lookup: CDR1 SGHKS, CDR2 YYEKEE (reference sequence). Trimming pared 4 bases from V and 4 bases from J, leaving 15 bases between. The CDR3: CASSATLLAYEQYF. For the CDR3, the DNA is TGTGCCAGCAGCGCCACTCTCTTGGCGTACGAGCAGTACTTC. The whole variable domain, remainder taken from reference TRBV5-5 and TRBJ2-7, is DAGVTQSPTHLIKTRGQQVTLRCSPISGHKSVSWYQQVLGQGPQFIFQYYEKEERGRGNFPDRFSARQFPNYSSELNVNALLLGDSALYLCASSATLLAYEQYFGPGTRLTVT.

The chain is built from TRBV29-1 and TRBJ2-7; TRBD1 matches at 9 bases. V lost 6 bases, J lost 6 bases, and 9 bases stayed unmatched. The CDR3 has 13 residues. The germline V gene encodes CDR1 SQVTM and CDR2 ANQGSEA. The CDR3 region is CSVDGQGMGEQYF. Written as DNA, the CDR3 is TGCAGCGTGGACGGACAGGGGATGGGCGAGCAGTACTTC.

The J gene is TRBJ2-7, the V gene TRBV4-1; TRBD2 aligns across 9 bases. The germline gives CDR1 MGHRA, CDR2 YSYEKL. The CDR3 is 14 residues long. V dropped 1 base and J dropped 7; count of bases not matched to a gene: 5. Here the CDR3 reads CASSQVLAGEEQYF. Here the CDR3 DNA reads TGCGCCAGCAGCCAAGTCTTAGCGGGAGAAGAGCAGTACTTC.

The rearrangement uses TRBV28 and TRBJ2-3; 10 bases fit TRBD2. CDR3 size: 16 residues. J was trimmed by 1 base and V by 2 bases; bases with no gene match: 3. CDR1 and CDR2 from the germline V gene are MDHEN and SYDVKM. The CDR3 protein is CASSLDSGRGTDTQYF. For the CDR3, the DNA is TGTGCCAGCAGTTTAGACAGCGGGAGGGGCACAGATACGCAGTATTTT.

The chain has TRBV5-6 and TRBJ2-2; D may be TRBD2 (6 bases). This CDR3 has 13 residues. V was cut by 4 bases and J by 6 bases, with 10 bases left in between. The germline V gene has CDR1 SGHDT and CDR2 YYEEEE. DNA for the CDR3: TGTGCCAGCAGCAGGCGGGAACCCGGGGAGCTGTTTTTT. Its protein is CASSRREPGELFF.

V usage is TRBV9 and J usage is TRBJ2-7; D assignment may be TRBD1 or TRBD2 (5 bases each). The V gene's germline CDR1 is SGDLS and CDR2 YYNGEE. The CDR3 sequence is 15 residues long. V lost 5 bases and J 0 bases, leaving 15 bases between the germline ends. The CDR3 protein is CASSAGAGASYEQYF. The CDR3 DNA reads TGTGCCAGCAGTGCCGGGGCAGGCGCCTCCTACGAGCAGTACTTC. The full variable domain, rest sourced from reference TRBV9 and TRBJ2-7, is DSGVTQTPKHLITATGQRVTLRCSPRSGDLSVYWYQQSLDQGLQFLIQYYNGEERAKGNILERFSAQQFPDLHSELNLSSLELGDSALYFCASSAGAGASYEQYFGPGTRLTVT.

Concerning this clone: The identical CDR3 is also encoded by other nucleotide sequences in the sample. The chain uses TRBV7-9 and TRBJ2-5, with 10 bases that match TRBD2. The CDR3 length is 15 residues. Germline trimming cut 1 base from V and 1 base from J; bases unmatched to any gene: 0. The germline V gene has CDR1 SEHNR and CDR2 FQNEAQ (reference sequence). The CDR3 loop reads CASSLVAGGQETQYF. The CDR3 nucleotides are TGTGCCAGCAGCTTAGTAGCGGGAGGCCAAGAGACCCAGTACTTC.

The rearrangement joins TRBV10-3 to TRBJ1-2; weak D call: TRBD1 (5 bases). The CDR3 has 17 residues. V was clipped by 2 bases and J by 4 bases, with 20 bases between them. Germline CDR1 reads ENHRY; CDR2 reads SYGVKD. In nucleotides, the CDR3 is TGTGCCATCAGTGAGACCCAAGGGGATTATCCCTCCTATGGCTACACCTTC. Translating it yields CAISETQGDYPSYGYTF.

The J gene is TRBJ2-2, the V gene TRBV5-1; 12 nucleotides line up with TRBD2. There are 17 residues in the CDR3. After removal of 4 bases from V and 0 bases from J, the junction contained 4 bases not matched to a gene. The V gene's germline CDR1 is SGHRS and CDR2 YFSETQ. The CDR3 DNA follows: TGCGCCAGCAGCCCGGGACTAGCGGGCCCGAACACCGGGGAGCTGTTTTTT. It codes for CASSPGLAGPNTGELFF.

The chain uses TRBV9 and TRBJ2-3, with TRBD2 as a possible D gene (5 bases). CDR1 is SGDLS and CDR2 is YYNGEE in the germline V gene. The CDR3 length is 17 residues. Trimming removed 0 bases from V and 0 bases from J, with 14 bases in between. In nucleotides, the CDR3 is TGTGCCAGCAGCGTAGCTATAGAGGGATCTAGCACAGATACGCAGTATTTT. It translates to CASSVAIEGSSTDTQYF. The full variable domain, its missing parts supplied by reference TRBV9 and TRBJ2-3, is DSGVTQTPKHLITATGQRVTLRCSPRSGDLSVYWYQQSLDQGLQFLIQYYNGEERAKGNILERFSAQQFPDLHSELNLSSLELGDSALYFCASSVAIEGSSTDTQYFGPGTRLTVL.